The subject of this entry is one TCR beta chain. What it binds is not known. The source of the sample is a study of shared clonotypes between healthy human individuals. Study-level results: The study drew on few donors, limiting represented genetic and exposure-history diversity.

Using immunoSEQ multiplex PCR, the repertoire was profiled, and TCRdb retains in-frame clones only, with some absent. The table has more than 550,000 clones, roughly 72% seen once. The CDR3 spans 17 residues. Germline values: CDR1 SEHNR, CDR2 FQNEAQ (reference sequence). The V gene lost 1 base and the J gene lost 4 bases, with 17 bases spanning the gap. The chain couples TRBV7-9 to TRBJ1-5; D call uncertain. This TCR came from a woman aged 30 to 39 in good health. Source material: memory CD4+ T cells sorted from blood. Subset meaning: CD45RA-negative fraction. The CDR3, as DNA: TGTGCCAGCAGCTTAGGCGACGGACCAGGAGCAAATCAGCCCCAGCATTTT. Encoded protein: CASSLGDGPGANQPQHF.